This T cell receptor beta chain came from a study of naive and memory T cell subsets. Study-wide results and caveats: Gini index rose across naive, CM, EM and EMRA in CD4 and CD8.

The sample holds a few counts of this clonotype. Its target is unknown. Germline V gives CDR1 DFQATT, CDR2 SNEGSKA (reference sequence). Trimming took 0 bases from V and 8 from J; bases not matched to a gene: 17. The CDR3 runs 17 residues. Two oligonucleotides, mixed equimolar, formed the beta constant-region primer covering TRBC1 and TRBC2. Four rounds of PCR amplified the ligated cDNA using nested alpha and beta constant-region primers plus SP2. The cDNA 3' end received a ligated single-stranded oligonucleotide carrying the SP2 primer and a 12-nucleotide UMI. TCRdb recomputed calls from the UMI-ligation and nested PCR reads with MiXCR, one row per CDR3 protein. Altogether over 100,000 distinct CDR3 sequences are present, roughly 36% being singletons, with the ten largest covering around 0.92%.

The sequence derives from a human donor in good health. Sequencing was carried out using central memory CD4+ T cells from blood. The chain has TRBV20-1 and TRBJ1-2; 8 positions agree with TRBD1. The chain's CDR3 is CSARDLGSSSQGAGYTF. The CDR3 coding sequence is TGCAGTGCTAGAGATTTAGGCAGTTCTAGTCAGGGGGCAGGCTACACCTTC.